Listed here is a single TCR beta chain. The antigen remains undetermined. This specimen comes from a study of graft-versus-host responses after intestinal transplantation. About the study: Among the recipients, all got anti-thymocyte globulin induction and then tacrolimus and steroids for about three years. Study conclusions and caveats: Early after transplant, HvG declines were associated with peak levels of circulating GvH clones. Recipient-marrow GvH clones were detected, some having first appeared in ileum or blood.

The data were produced by immunoSEQ multiplex PCR, yet TCRdb's version contains in-frame clones alone and is incomplete. This sample yields about 94,000 clones, of which 91% are seen a single time; nearly 0.5% belongs to the top ten. V lost 2 bases and J 4 bases, leaving 7 bases between the germline ends. This CDR3 is 13 amino acids long. Per germline, CDR1 SGHRS and CDR2 YFSETQ. The sequence came from a human donor who received an intestinal transplant. This chain joins TRBV5-1 and TRBJ2-1; no definite D call. The sample here was unstimulated CD8+ T cells sorted from spleen or lymph node cells, taken before intestinal transplant. CDR3 region: CASSLELYNEQFF. CDR3 nucleotides: TGCGCCAGCAGCTTAGAACTTTACAATGAGCAGTTCTTC.